This T cell receptor (beta chain) was recovered during a study of cytomegalovirus exposure and HLA in healthy donors. The CDR3 totals 16 residues. The J segment lost 3 bases and the V segment lost 2 bases, leaving 10 bases of the junction unmatched. Germline V gene sequence: CDR1 SGHRS, CDR2 YFSETQ. Researchers ran the PCR with 60 Vbeta and 13 Jbeta primers. Here immunoSEQ multiplex PCR was the method, and the copy in TCRdb shows in-frame clones only, minus some. Altogether 150,000 to 200,000 clones are present, 60% to 85% being singletons, with the ten largest covering 1.1%. The V gene is TRBV5-1, the J gene TRBJ1-1, with 7 bases lining up with TRBD1. This sequence was found in a woman aged 35 to 49 in good health and CMV-seronegative. Specimen: PBMCs. For the CDR3, the DNA is TGCGCCAGCAGCTTAATGACAGGGAATATGCACACTGAAGCTTTCTTT. Its translation: CASSLMTGNMHTEAFF.